This entry is about one T cell receptor beta chain. This may be a read error: a much more frequent sequence differs by one nucleotide. The draw of peripheral blood yielded around 10 milliliters from each donor. This entry comes from a study of blood T cells in healthy people across ages. Across the study: The template switching approach captured approximately one barcoded beta molecule for every two T cells.

A sample-barcoded 5' primer and a J-beta primer mix were used in a second PCR of roughly 6 to 11 cycles. One entry per CDR3 protein results from TCRdb running MiXCR on the 5' RACE reads. Altogether about 1,800,000 distinct CDR3 sequences are present, approximately 28% being singletons, with the ten largest covering around 7.7%. Germline V lookup: CDR1 SGHDN, CDR2 FVKESK. CDR3 length equals 14 residues. After removal of 4 bases from V and 1 base from J, the junction contained 3 bases not matched to a gene. The chain recombines TRBV14 with TRBJ1-1, with TRBD1 matching over 7 bases. The clonotype originates from a woman under 40 in good health. The sample consisted of blood. The CDR3 coding sequence is TGTGCCAGCAGCCGGTACAGGGGGAACACTGAAGCTTTCTTT. It codes for CASSRYRGNTEAFF.